The text below deals with one T cell receptor beta chain. Its antigen is currently unknown. TCRdb processed the reads anew with MiXCR; each CDR3 protein has one entry. The repertoire consists of a few hundred thousand distinct CDR3 sequences, with about 15% occurring once and the leading ten covering more than 45%. Per the germline V gene, CDR1 is SQVTM and CDR2 is ANQGSEA. After removal of 0 bases from V and 1 base from J, the junction contained 11 bases not matched to a gene. The CDR3 has 19 residues. The data belong to a study of T cell repertoires in cytomegalovirus infection. Notes on the study in general: In two of eight donors, the top clonotype was HLA-C-restricted CMV-specific.

Material: CD8+ T cells from PBMCs. J is TRBJ2-3 and V is TRBV29-1; 12 nucleotides align to TRBD2. This TCR derives from a human donor in good health (CMV status not recorded). Some clones in this sample may be carry-over from other donors' samples. The CDR3, as DNA: TGCAGCGTTGAAGACGCGCTAGCGGGGGGGCTGTGGGGCACAGATACGCAGTATTTT. It specifies CSVEDALAGGLWGTDTQYF.